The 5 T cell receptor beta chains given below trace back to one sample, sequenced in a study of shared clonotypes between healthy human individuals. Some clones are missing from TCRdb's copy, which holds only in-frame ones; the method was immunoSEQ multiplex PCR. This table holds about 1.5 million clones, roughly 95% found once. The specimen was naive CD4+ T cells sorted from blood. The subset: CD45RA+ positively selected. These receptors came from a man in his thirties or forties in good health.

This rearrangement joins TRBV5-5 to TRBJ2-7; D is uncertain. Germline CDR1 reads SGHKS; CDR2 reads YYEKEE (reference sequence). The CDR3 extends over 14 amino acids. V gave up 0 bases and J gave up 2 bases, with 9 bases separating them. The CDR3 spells CASSLGFDPYEQYF. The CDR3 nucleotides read TGTGCCAGCAGCTTGGGATTCGACCCCTACGAGCAGTACTTC. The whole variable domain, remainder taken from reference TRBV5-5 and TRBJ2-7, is DAGVTQSPTHLIKTRGQQVTLRCSPISGHKSVSWYQQVLGQGPQFIFQYYEKEERGRGNFPDRFSARQFPNYSSELNVNALLLGDSALYLCASSLGFDPYEQYFGPGTRLTVT.

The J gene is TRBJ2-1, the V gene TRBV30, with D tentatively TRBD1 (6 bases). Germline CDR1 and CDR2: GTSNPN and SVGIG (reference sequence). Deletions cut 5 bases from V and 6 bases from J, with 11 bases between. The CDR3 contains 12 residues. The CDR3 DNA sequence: TGTGCCTGGGACGGGACATCCAATGAGCAGTTCTTC. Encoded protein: CAWDGTSNEQFF.

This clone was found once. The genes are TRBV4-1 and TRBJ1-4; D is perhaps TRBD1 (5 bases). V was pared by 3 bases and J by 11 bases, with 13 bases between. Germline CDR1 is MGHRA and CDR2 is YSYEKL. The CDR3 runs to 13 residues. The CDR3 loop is CASSHPARAKLFF. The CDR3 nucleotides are TGCGCCAGCAGCCACCCTGCCAGGGCGAAACTGTTTTTT.

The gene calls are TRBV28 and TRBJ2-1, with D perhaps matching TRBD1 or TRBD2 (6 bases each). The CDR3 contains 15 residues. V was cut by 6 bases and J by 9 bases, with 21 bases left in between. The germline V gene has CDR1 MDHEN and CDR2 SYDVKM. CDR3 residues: CASSRLRGSGREQFF. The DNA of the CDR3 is TGTGCCAGCAGCCGTCTCAGGGGTAGCGGTCGTGAGCAGTTCTTC.

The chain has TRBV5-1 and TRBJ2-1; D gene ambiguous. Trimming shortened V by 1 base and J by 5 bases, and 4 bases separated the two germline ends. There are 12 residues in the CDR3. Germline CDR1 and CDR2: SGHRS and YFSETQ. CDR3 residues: CASSLYNNEQFF. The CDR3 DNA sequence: TGCGCCAGCAGCTTGTATAACAATGAGCAGTTCTTC. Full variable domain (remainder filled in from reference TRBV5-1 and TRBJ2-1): KAGVTQTPRYLIKTRGQQVTLSCSPISGHRSVSWYQQTPGQGLQFLFEYFSETQRNKGNFPGRFSGRQFSNSRSEMNVSTLELGDSALYLCASSLYNNEQFFGPGTRLTVL.